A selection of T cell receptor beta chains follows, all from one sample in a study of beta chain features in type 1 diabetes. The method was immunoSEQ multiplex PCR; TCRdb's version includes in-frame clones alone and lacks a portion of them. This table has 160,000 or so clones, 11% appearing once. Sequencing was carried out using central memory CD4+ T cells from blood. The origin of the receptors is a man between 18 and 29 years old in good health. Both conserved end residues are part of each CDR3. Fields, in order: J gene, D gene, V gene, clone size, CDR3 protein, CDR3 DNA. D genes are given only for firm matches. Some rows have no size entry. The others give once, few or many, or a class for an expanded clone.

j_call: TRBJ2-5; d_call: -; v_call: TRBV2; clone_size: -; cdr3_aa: CASSEAGPGTQYF; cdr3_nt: TGTGCCAGCAGTGAAGCTGGGCCGGGGACCCAGTACTTC
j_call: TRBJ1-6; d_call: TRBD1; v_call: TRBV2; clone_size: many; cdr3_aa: CASMGQELSGSPLHF; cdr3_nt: TGTGCCAGCATGGGACAGGAGCTCTCGGGTTCACCCCTCCACTTT
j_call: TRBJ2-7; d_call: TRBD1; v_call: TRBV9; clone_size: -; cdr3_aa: CASSAGTAYEQYF; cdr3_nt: TGTGCCAGCAGCGCGGGGACAGCCTACGAGCAGTACTTC
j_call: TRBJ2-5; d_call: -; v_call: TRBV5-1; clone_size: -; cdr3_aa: CASSPGGVQETQYF; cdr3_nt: TGCGCCAGCAGCCCCGGTGGGGTCCAAGAGACCCAGTACTTC
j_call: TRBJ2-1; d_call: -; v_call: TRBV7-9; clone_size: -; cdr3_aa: CASSSRVAGYNEQFF; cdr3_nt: TGTGCCAGCAGCTCCAGGGTCGCTGGCTACAATGAGCAGTTCTTC
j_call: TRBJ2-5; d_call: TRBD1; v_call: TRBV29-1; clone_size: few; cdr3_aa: CSVGKGTGIRETQYF; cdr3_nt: TGCAGCGTTGGGAAGGGGACAGGGATCCGAGAGACCCAGTACTTC
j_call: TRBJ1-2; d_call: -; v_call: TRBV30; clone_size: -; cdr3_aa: CAWSTGKGNYGYTF; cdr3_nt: TGTGCCTGGAGTACAGGGAAGGGTAACTATGGCTACACCTTC
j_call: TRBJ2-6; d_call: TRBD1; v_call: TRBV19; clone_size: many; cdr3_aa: CASSRRRTGDSGANVLTF; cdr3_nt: TGTGCCAGTAGTCGGCGTCGGACAGGGGATTCTGGGGCCAACGTCCTGACTTTC
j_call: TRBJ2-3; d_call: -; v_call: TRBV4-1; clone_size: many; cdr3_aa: CASSQAGGDTQYF; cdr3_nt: TGCGCCAGCAGCCAAGCTGGTGGGGATACGCAGTATTTT
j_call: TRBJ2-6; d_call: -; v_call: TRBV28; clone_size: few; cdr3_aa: CASSMGVYAVSGANVLTF; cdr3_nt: TGTGCCAGCAGTATGGGGGTCTATGCTGTTTCTGGGGCCAACGTCCTGACTTTC
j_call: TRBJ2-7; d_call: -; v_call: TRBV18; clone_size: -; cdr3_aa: CASSPQTYEQYF; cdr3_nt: TGTGCCAGCTCACCACAGACTTACGAGCAGTACTTC
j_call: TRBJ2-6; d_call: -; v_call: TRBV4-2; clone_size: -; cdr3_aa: CASSQEWGAAGANVLTF; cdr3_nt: TGTGCCAGCAGCCAAGAGTGGGGGGCGGCTGGGGCCAACGTCCTGACTTTC
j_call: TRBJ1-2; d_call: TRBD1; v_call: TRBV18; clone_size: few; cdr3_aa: CASSPSRDRGIGYTF; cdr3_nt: TGTGCCAGCTCACCCTCAAGGGACAGGGGGATTGGCTACACCTTC
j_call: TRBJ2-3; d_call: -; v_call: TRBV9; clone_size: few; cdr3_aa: CASGAGAPSADTQYF; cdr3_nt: TGTGCCAGCGGGGCGGGGGCGCCGTCAGCAGATACGCAGTATTTT
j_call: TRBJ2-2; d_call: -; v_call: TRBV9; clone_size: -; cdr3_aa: CASSVDVGNTGELFF; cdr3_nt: TGTGCCAGCAGCGTAGATGTGGGGAACACCGGGGAGCTGTTTTTT
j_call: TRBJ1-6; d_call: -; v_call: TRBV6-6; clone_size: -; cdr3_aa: CASTIYNSPLHF; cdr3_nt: TGTGCCAGCACCATCTATAATTCACCCCTCCACTTT
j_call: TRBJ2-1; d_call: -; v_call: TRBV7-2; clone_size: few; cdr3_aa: CASSSGAYNEQFF; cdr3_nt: TGTGCCAGCAGCTCCGGGGCTTACAATGAGCAGTTCTTC
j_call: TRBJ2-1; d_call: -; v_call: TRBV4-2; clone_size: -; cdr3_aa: CASSQERDSYNEQFF; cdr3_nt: TGTGCCAGCAGCCAAGAGCGGGACTCCTACAATGAGCAGTTCTTC
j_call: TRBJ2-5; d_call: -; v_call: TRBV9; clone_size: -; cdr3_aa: CASSVAAGLRETQYF; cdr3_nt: TGTGCCAGCAGCGTAGCGGCGGGATTGCGAGAGACCCAGTACTTC
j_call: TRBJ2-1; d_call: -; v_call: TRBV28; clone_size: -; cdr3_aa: CASSFVRNEQFF; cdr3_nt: TGTGCCAGCAGTTTTGTACGTAATGAGCAGTTCTTC
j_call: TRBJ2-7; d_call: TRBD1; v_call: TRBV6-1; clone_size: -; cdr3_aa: CASNTGTAIYEQYF; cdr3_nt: TGTGCCAGCAATACCGGGACAGCCATTTACGAGCAGTACTTC
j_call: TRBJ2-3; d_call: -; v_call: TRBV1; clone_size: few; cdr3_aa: CTSSPRGIDSVPDTQYF; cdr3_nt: TGCACCAGCAGCCCAAGAGGTATAGATAGTGTGCCAGATACGCAGTATTTT
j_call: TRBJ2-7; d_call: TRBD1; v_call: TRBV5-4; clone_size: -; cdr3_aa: CASSPTGDLYEQYF; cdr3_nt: TGTGCCAGCAGCCCGACAGGGGATCTCTACGAGCAGTACTTC
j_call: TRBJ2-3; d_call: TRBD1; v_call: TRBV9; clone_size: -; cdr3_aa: CASSLGQGGTDTQYF; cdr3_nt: TGTGCCAGCAGCCTGGGACAGGGTGGCACAGATACGCAGTATTTT
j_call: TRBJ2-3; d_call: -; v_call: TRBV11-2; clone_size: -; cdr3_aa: CAITGSSTDTQYF; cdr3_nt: TGTGCCATAACAGGGTCAAGCACAGATACGCAGTATTTT
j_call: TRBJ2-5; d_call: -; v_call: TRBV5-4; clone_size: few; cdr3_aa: CASSPYSGQETQYF; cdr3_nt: TGTGCCAGCAGCCCGTATTCAGGGCAAGAGACCCAGTACTTC
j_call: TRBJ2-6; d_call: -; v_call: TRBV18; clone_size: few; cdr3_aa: CASSPPSQGAGANVLTF; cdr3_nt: TGTGCCAGCTCACCACCATCACAGGGCGCTGGGGCCAACGTCCTGACTTTC
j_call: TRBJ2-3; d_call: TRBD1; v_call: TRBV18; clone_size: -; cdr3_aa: CASSSLTGAGTDTQYF; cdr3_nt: TGTGCCAGCTCATCTTTAACAGGGGCCGGCACAGATACGCAGTATTTT
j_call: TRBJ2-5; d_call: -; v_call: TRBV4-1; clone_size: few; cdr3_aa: CASSQVWVRGGLGTQYF; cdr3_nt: TGCGCCAGCAGCCAAGTCTGGGTGCGCGGAGGTCTTGGGACCCAGTACTTC
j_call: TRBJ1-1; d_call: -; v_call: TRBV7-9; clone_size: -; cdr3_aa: CASSFGAGSNTEAFF; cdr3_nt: TGTGCCAGCAGCTTCGGCGCGGGGTCGAACACTGAAGCTTTCTTT
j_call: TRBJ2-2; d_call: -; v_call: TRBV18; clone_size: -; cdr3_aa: CASSPRTGELFF; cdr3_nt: TGTGCCAGCTCACCACGTACCGGGGAGCTGTTTTTT
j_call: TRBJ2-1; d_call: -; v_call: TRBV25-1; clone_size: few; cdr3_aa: CASSVPRTNNEQFF; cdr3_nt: TGTGCCAGCAGTGTCCCCCGGACCAACAATGAGCAGTTCTTC
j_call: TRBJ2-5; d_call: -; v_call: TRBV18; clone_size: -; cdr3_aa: CASSPTLQGAQETQYF; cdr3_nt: TGTGCCAGCTCACCGACCTTACAGGGCGCCCAAGAGACCCAGTACTTC
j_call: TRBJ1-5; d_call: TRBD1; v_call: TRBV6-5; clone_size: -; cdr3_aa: CASSYRTGSQPQHF; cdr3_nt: TGTGCCAGCAGTTACCGGACAGGGTCCCAGCCCCAGCATTTT
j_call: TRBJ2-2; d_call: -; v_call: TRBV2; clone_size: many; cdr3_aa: CASRKENTGELFF; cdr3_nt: TGTGCCAGCAGGAAAGAGAACACCGGGGAGCTGTTTTTT
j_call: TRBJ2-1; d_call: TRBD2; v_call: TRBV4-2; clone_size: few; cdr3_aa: CASSRMTSGGVSNEQFF; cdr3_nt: TGTGCCAGCAGCCGCATGACTAGCGGGGGGGTCAGCAATGAGCAGTTCTTC
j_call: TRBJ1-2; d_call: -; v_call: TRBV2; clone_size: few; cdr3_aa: CASSGLNRAGYTF; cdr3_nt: TGTGCCAGCAGTGGCCTCAACAGGGCTGGCTACACCTTC
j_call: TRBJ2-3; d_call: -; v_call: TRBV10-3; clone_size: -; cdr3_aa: CASGRSTDTQYF; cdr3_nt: TGTGCTTCGGGCCGTAGCACAGATACGCAGTATTTT
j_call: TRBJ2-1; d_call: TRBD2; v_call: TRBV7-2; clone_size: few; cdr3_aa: CASSKLAGGGDEQFF; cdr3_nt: TGTGCCAGCAGCAAACTAGCGGGGGGAGGCGATGAGCAGTTCTTC
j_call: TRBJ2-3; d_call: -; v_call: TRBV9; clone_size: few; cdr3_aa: CASSVASSTDTQYF; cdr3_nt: TGTGCCAGCAGCGTAGCATCCAGCACAGATACGCAGTATTTT
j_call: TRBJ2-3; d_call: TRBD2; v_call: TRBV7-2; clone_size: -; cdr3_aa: CASRPPGGRALDTQYF; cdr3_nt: TGTGCCAGCAGGCCGCCGGGCGGGAGGGCCTTAGATACGCAGTATTTT
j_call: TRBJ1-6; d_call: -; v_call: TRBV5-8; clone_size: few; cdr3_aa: CASSLGQYNSPLHF; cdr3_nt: TGTGCCAGCAGCTTGGGACAGTATAATTCACCCCTCCACTTT
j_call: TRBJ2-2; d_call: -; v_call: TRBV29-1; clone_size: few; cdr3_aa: CTGRSGNTGELFF; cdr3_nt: TGCACCGGAAGGTCAGGAAACACCGGGGAGCTGTTTTTT
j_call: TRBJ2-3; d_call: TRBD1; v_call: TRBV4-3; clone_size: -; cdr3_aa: CASSQSGQGAHTDTQYF; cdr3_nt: TGCGCCAGCAGCCAATCCGGACAGGGGGCGCATACAGATACGCAGTATTTT
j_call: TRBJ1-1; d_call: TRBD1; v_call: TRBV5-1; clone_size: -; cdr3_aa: CASSPWDRVNTEAFF; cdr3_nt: TGCGCCAGCAGCCCCTGGGACAGGGTGAACACTGAAGCTTTCTTT
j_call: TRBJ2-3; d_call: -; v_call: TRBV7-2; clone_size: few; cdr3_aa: CASSLYLAGASTDTQYF; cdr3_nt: TGTGCCAGCAGCTTATACTTGGCGGGGGCTAGCACAGATACGCAGTATTTT
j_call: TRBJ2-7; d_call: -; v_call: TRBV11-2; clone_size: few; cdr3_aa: CASSRTGSSSYEQYF; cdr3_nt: TGTGCCAGCTCCCGGACTGGTTCTAGCTCCTACGAGCAGTACTTC
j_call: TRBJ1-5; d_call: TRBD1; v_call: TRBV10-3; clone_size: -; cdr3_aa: CAISESGGGGSNQPQHF; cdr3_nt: TGTGCCATCAGTGAGTCCGGAGGGGGCGGTAGCAATCAGCCCCAGCATTTT
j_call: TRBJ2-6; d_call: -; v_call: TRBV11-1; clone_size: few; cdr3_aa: CASSFRASGANVLTF; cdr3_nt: TGTGCCAGCAGCTTTAGAGCCTCTGGGGCCAACGTCCTGACTTTC
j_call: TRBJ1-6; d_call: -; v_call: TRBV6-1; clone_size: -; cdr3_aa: CASSELQSRNSPLHF; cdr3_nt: TGTGCCAGCAGTGAACTCCAGTCCCGTAATTCACCCCTCCACTTT
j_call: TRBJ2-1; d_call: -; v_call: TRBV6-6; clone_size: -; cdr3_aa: CASSALSNEQFF; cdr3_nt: TGTGCCAGCAGTGCGCTCTCGAATGAGCAGTTCTTC
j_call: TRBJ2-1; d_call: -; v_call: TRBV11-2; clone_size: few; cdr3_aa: CASSLDRLRPGFF; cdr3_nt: TGTGCCAGCAGCTTAGATCGGCTGAGACCAGGGTTCTTC
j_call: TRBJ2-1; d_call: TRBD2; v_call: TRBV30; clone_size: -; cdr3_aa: CAWRDPGLVGEQFF; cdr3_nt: TGTGCCTGGAGAGACCCGGGACTAGTTGGTGAGCAGTTCTTC
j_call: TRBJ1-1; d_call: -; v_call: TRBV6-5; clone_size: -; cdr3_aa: CATATGRWTEAFF; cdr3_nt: TGTGCCACCGCAACAGGGAGGTGGACTGAAGCTTTCTTT
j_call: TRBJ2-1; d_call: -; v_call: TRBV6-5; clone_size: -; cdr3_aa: CASTFGGAYNEQFF; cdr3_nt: TGTGCCAGCACCTTTGGGGGTGCCTACAATGAGCAGTTCTTC
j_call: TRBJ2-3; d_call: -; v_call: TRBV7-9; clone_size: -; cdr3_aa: CASSTYTDTQYF; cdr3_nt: TGTGCCAGCAGCACCTACACAGATACGCAGTATTTT
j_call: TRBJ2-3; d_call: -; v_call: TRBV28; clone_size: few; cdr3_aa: CASNILGKGDTDTQYF; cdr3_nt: TGTGCCAGCAATATTCTCGGTAAAGGGGACACAGATACGCAGTATTTT